A single sample gave rise to the 26 T cell receptor beta chains below, sequenced in a study of a mutant IDH1 vaccine in newly diagnosed glioma. Sample time point: week 47, end of study. Each vaccine dose was 300 ug of mutant IDH1 20-mer peptide, with topical imiquimod. Antigen specificity for these receptors is unknown. The method was immunoSEQ multiplex PCR; TCRdb's version includes in-frame clones alone and lacks a portion of them. The sample holds tens of thousands of clones, approximately 86% seen once. This sample comprised PBMCs, obtained from a glioma patient whose treatment included an IDH1 peptide vaccine. These receptors came from a man younger than 30 with glioma. Some clones in this sample may be carry-over from other donors' samples.

V and J are TRBV5-1 and TRBJ1-5, with 7 positions matching TRBD1. The germline gives CDR1 SGHRS, CDR2 YFSETQ. V was clipped by 0 bases and J by 1 base; unmatched bases: 1. This CDR3 is built from 15 residues. CDR3 sequence reads: CASSLGTGSNQPQHF. DNA for the CDR3: TGCGCCAGCAGCTTGGGGACAGGCAGCAATCAGCCCCAGCATTTT.

This rearrangement joins TRBV6-6 to TRBJ2-7; 8 bases are shared with TRBD1. Per the germline V gene, CDR1 is MNHNY and CDR2 is SVGAGI (reference sequence). The V segment lost 0 bases and the J segment 3 bases; nucleotides outside the gene matches: 4. The CDR3 length is 15 residues. The CDR3 bases are TGTGCCAGCAGTTACTCAGACAGGGGCATCTACGAGCAGTACTTC. Amino acid sequence: CASSYSDRGIYEQYF.

V and J are TRBV15 and TRBJ1-1; unclear D gene. Trimming left V 3 bases short and J 3 bases short, with 14 bases between. Germline values: CDR1 LNHNV, CDR2 YYDKDF (reference sequence). The CDR3 is 15 residues long. The CDR3 DNA sequence: TGTGCCACCAGCAGGGGAGCTCGGGCCTACACTGAAGCTTTCTTT. Its protein product is CATSRGARAYTEAFF.

The sample holds one count of this clone. The chain carries TRBV4-3 and TRBJ1-1; 8 bases match TRBD1. The CDR3 totals 17 residues. V lost 4 bases and J lost 4; bases outside the gene matches: 14. Germline V gene data show CDR1 as LGHNA and CDR2 as YSLEER. The CDR3: CASSPLGQGARGTEAFF. The CDR3 DNA sequence: TGCGCCAGCAGCCCCCTCGGGCAGGGGGCGCGTGGCACTGAAGCTTTCTTT.

The chain carries TRBV5-1 and TRBJ1-6; D not resolved. The length of the CDR3 is 14 residues. The germline V gene encodes CDR1 SGHRS and CDR2 YFSETQ. V lost 5 bases and J lost 5, with 11 bases in between. The CDR3 protein is CASRPTWDNSPLHF. DNA for the CDR3: TGCGCCAGCAGGCCGACCTGGGATAATTCACCCCTCCACTTT.

The chain links TRBV7-9 to TRBJ1-6, with unresolved D. Between the trimmed V and J ends, which lost 4 bases and 8 bases, there was a span of 12 bases. The CDR3 is 14 residues long. Germline CDR1 SEHNR, CDR2 FQNEAQ (reference sequence). The CDR3 region has the DNA TGTGCCAGCAGCTCATCATTGAGCGATTCACCCCTCCACTTT. Protein sequence: CASSSSLSDSPLHF.

V usage is TRBV5-1 and J usage is TRBJ1-3; a possible D gene is TRBD1 (5 bases). Germline-derived CDR1 and CDR2 are SGHRS and YFSETQ. V was shortened by 3 bases and J by 2 bases, with 15 bases between the two germline ends. The CDR3 sequence is 16 residues long. The CDR3: CASSSDSPTPGNTIYF. The CDR3 DNA reads as TGCGCCAGCAGCTCAGACAGCCCTACACCTGGAAACACCATATATTTT.

In this sample, this clone turned up once. The rearrangement joins TRBV7-2 to TRBJ1-5; 7 nucleotides align to TRBD1. The CDR3 extends over 15 amino acids. The J segment lost 5 bases and the V segment lost 5 bases, leaving 9 bases of the junction unmatched. From germline, CDR1 is SGHTA and CDR2 FQGNSA. The CDR3 DNA is TGTGCCAGCAGCCGGAGACAGGGTTACGATCAGCCCCAGCATTTT. This translates into CASSRRQGYDQPQHF.

V and J are TRBV7-2 and TRBJ1-1; D unclear. This CDR3 comprises 12 residues. V was clipped by 1 base and J by 9 bases, with 9 bases between them. Germline assignment: CDR1 SGHTA and CDR2 FQGNSA. The CDR3 nucleotides are TGTGCCAGCAGCTTAGTAGGCGGGAAAGCTTTCTTT. This codes for CASSLVGGKAFF.

This clone was seen only a few times. The chain uses TRBV2 and TRBJ2-7, with D maybe TRBD1 (5 bases). The CDR3 has 12 amino acids. Trimming cost V 7 bases and J 0 bases, with 7 bases left between them. Germline V gene lookup returns CDR1 SNHLY and CDR2 FYNNEI. Here the CDR3 DNA reads TGTGCCAGCAAGACAGACTCCTACGAGCAGTACTTC. Protein sequence: CASKTDSYEQYF. Full variable domain (missing parts from reference TRBV2 and TRBJ2-7): EPEVTQTPSHQVTQMGQEVILRCVPISNHLYFYWYRQILGQKVEFLVSFYNNEISEKSEIFDDQFSVERPDGSNFTLKIRSTKLEDSAMYFCASKTDSYEQYFGPGTRLTVT.

The rearrangement joins TRBV15 to TRBJ2-7, with no clear D. Per the germline V gene, CDR1 is LNHNV and CDR2 is YYDKDF (reference sequence). With 0 bases removed from V and 4 bases from J, the gap between germline ends came to 7 bases. The CDR3 runs 13 residues. CDR3 nucleotides: TGTGCCACCAGCAGAGAGCGTCATTACGAGCAGTACTTC. It encodes CATSRERHYEQYF.

The chain is built from TRBV7-9 and TRBJ1-4; TRBD1 agrees at 7 bases. V lost 1 base and J lost 3; bases outside the gene matches: 11. This CDR3 is built from 18 residues. The germline gives CDR1 SEHNR, CDR2 FQNEAQ (reference sequence). Written as DNA, the CDR3 is TGTGCCAGCAGCTTAGTCTTCCGGGACAGAAGATCTAATGAAAAACTGTTTTTT. Amino acids: CASSLVFRDRRSNEKLFF.

The CDR3 spells CSANRGQAFF. The CDR3 DNA is TGCAGTGCTAACAGGGGCCAAGCTTTCTTT. V usage is TRBV20-1 and J usage is TRBJ1-1, with 7 bases lining up with TRBD1. This CDR3 contains 10 residues. Germline V lookup: CDR1 DFQATT, CDR2 SNEGSKA (reference sequence). With 4 bases clipped from V and 9 bases from J, the junction kept 2 bases outside the gene matches.

The J gene is TRBJ2-7, the V gene TRBV13, with D possibly being TRBD1 (5 bases). V lost 3 bases to trimming and J lost 9 bases, with 9 bases between them. CDR1 is PRHDT, CDR2 FYEKMQ, per germline (reference sequence). The CDR3 spans 11 residues. The CDR3 DNA is TGTGCCAGCAGCTTCGAAGGGGCGCAGTACTTC. It is translated as CASSFEGAQYF.

This clone is a singleton in its sample. V is TRBV20-1 and J is TRBJ1-2; no definite D call. V lost 5 bases to trimming and J lost 7 bases, with 11 bases between them. Germline V gene sequence: CDR1 DFQATT, CDR2 SNEGSKA (reference sequence). This CDR3 is 11 amino acids long. CDR3 sequence (DNA): TGCAGTGCTCGGCGGGCCCCTGGCTACACCTTC. It is translated as CSARRAPGYTF.

The gene calls are TRBV27 and TRBJ1-5; D is uncertain. Germline assignment: CDR1 MNHEY and CDR2 SMNVEV (reference sequence). Deletions cut 4 bases from V and 4 bases from J, with 5 bases between. There are 12 residues in the CDR3. The chain's CDR3 is CASSSFNQPQHF. The CDR3 nucleotides read TGTGCCAGCAGTTCATTTAATCAGCCCCAGCATTTT.

This clone has only a few counts. The chain joins TRBV7-8 to TRBJ2-7; 11 bases fit TRBD2. J was trimmed by 6 bases and V by 5 bases; bases with no gene match: 3. Germline assignment: CDR1 SGHVS and CDR2 FQNEAQ. This CDR3 region has 13 residues. The CDR3 sequence is CASSLLAGGEQYF. DNA for the CDR3: TGTGCCAGCAGCCTCCTAGCGGGAGGCGAGCAGTACTTC. The full variable domain, in which reference TRBV7-8 and TRBJ2-7 provide the parts outside the CDR3, is GAGVSQSPRYKVAKRGQDVALRCDPISGHVSLFWYQQALGQGPEFLTYFQNEAQLDKSGLPSDRFFAERPEGSVSTLKIQRTQQEDSAVYLCASSLLAGGEQYFGPGTRLTVT.

V is TRBV30 and J is TRBJ2-3, with 9 positions matching TRBD2. Trimming took 1 base from V and 3 from J; bases not matched to a gene: 11. There are 17 residues in the CDR3. The germline gives CDR1 GTSNPN, CDR2 SVGIG (reference sequence). As DNA, the CDR3 is TGTGCCTGGAGTGACGAAGGTAGCGGGAGCCTGACAGATACGCAGTATTTT. Residues: CAWSDEGSGSLTDTQYF.

The chain links TRBV30 to TRBJ2-5, with D perhaps matching TRBD2 (6 bases). There are 15 residues in the CDR3. Germline values: CDR1 GTSNPN, CDR2 SVGIG (reference sequence). The V gene lost 2 bases and the J gene lost 0 bases, with 13 bases spanning the gap. DNA for the CDR3: TGTGCCTGGAGTTCGCGGGGCTGGTACCAAGAGACCCAGTACTTC. Protein product: CAWSSRGWYQETQYF.

V usage is TRBV5-1 and J usage is TRBJ1-2, with a tentative D call TRBD1 (5 bases). This CDR3 spans 14 amino acids. The germline gives CDR1 SGHRS, CDR2 YFSETQ. The ends were cut back, 4 bases at V and 4 bases at J, with 14 bases in the middle. Here the CDR3 DNA reads TGCGCCAGCAGCCCGGAAGGGACGGGCTATGGCTACACCTTC. Its protein product is CASSPEGTGYGYTF.

This clone was counted only a few times. The rearrangement links TRBV6-5 to TRBJ1-5; D is unresolved. V was shortened by 6 bases and J by 6 bases, with 12 bases between the two germline ends. Germline lookup yields CDR1 MNHEY and CDR2 SVGAGI. CDR3 length equals 13 residues. The DNA of the CDR3 is TGTGCCAGCAGCCAATTAGGAGGTCAGCCCCAGCATTTT. As protein: CASSQLGGQPQHF.

A few counts support this clone. The J gene is TRBJ1-1, the V gene TRBV7-9; D remains ambiguous. The CDR3 has 18 amino acids. V lost 6 bases, J lost 1 base, and 24 bases lay in between. Germline assignment: CDR1 SEHNR and CDR2 FQNEAQ (reference sequence). CDR3 in DNA: TGTGCCAGCAGTCCCCCGGACTTAAAGACGGGGAGGAACACTGAAGCTTTCTTT. Its translation is CASSPPDLKTGRNTEAFF.

The chain links TRBV29-1 to TRBJ2-2; 8 positions agree with TRBD1. In germline, CDR1 is SQVTM, CDR2 ANQGSEA. CDR3 length: 13 residues. The V gene end was trimmed by 7 bases and the J gene end by 7 bases; junction bases not matched to a gene: 8. The CDR3 sequence is CSADRGVGGELFF. The CDR3 DNA reads as TGCAGCGCAGACAGGGGCGTTGGCGGGGAGCTGTTTTTT.

The genes are TRBV18 and TRBJ2-7; no reliable D call. Germline CDR1 reads KGHSH; CDR2 reads LQKENI. V was cut by 0 bases and J by 1 base, with 13 bases left in between. CDR3 length: 16 residues. The CDR3 loop is CASSPPGGLTSYEQYF. As DNA, the CDR3 is TGTGCCAGCTCACCACCGGGCGGTTTAACTTCCTACGAGCAGTACTTC.

This sequence joins TRBV6-5 and TRBJ1-1, with D perhaps matching TRBD1 (6 bases). Trimming took off 6 bases at V and 4 bases at J, with 12 bases between the two ends. The CDR3 totals 13 residues. CDR1 and CDR2 (germline): MNHEY, SVGAGI. In nucleotides, the CDR3 is TGTGCCAGCAGCATCGGACAGACCACTGAAGCTTTCTTT. It encodes CASSIGQTTEAFF.

J is TRBJ2-7 and V is TRBV5-8; possibly TRBD2 for D (5 bases). This CDR3 has 14 residues. Trimming left V 3 bases short and J 2 bases short, with 12 bases between. Germline CDR1 is SGHTS and CDR2 is YDEGEE. The CDR3 DNA reads TGTGCCAGCAGCTCTAGTGTGGGAGCCTACGAGCAGTACTTC. Its translation: CASSSSVGAYEQYF.